The present T cell receptor (beta chain) was sequenced within a study of post-analysis software for immune sequencing data. About the study: As for disease course, relapsing-remitting, secondary progressive and progressive-relapsing multiple sclerosis were all included. Regarding the study as a whole: The five TRBV segments detected at higher frequency in patients than in controls included TRBV5-6, TRBV5-1 and TRBV20-1.

With respect to this clonotype: No antigen is known for it.

Every TCR beta cDNA library bore unique molecular identifiers. cDNA molecules numbering 400,000 to 550,000 came from about 0.94 to 9.7 million T cells. MiXCR was run by TCRdb on the PCR reads, yielding one entry per CDR3 protein. The table has about 770,000 distinct CDR3 sequences, around 42% seen once; the top ten hold around 4.7%. Germline V gene lookup returns CDR1 LGHNA and CDR2 YSLEER. V was clipped by 0 bases and J by 4 bases, with 13 bases between them. The CDR3 loop spans 16 amino acids. Sample: blood. V is TRBV4-3 and J is TRBJ2-1; the D call may be TRBD1 or TRBD2 (5 bases each). The TCR originated in a girl aged 5 to 17 with multiple sclerosis. CDR3 coding DNA: TGCGCCAGCAGCCAAGAGTTCGGGACGAAATACAATGAGCAGTTCTTC. Amino acid sequence: CASSQEFGTKYNEQFF.